Below, 3 T cell receptor beta chains from the same sample are listed, as sequenced in a study of neurological immune-mediated disorders (dated by TCRdb to between 2017 and 2020). Receptor amplification or capture employed 5' RACE. This sample was sequenced with an Illumina HiSeq 2500. The public reads were reprocessed in TCRdb via fastp at Q25 and MiXCR, keeping in-frame beta chains. CDR3 protein duplicates are merged, each entry listing the most common genes and DNA. The sample records some 66,000 distinct CDR3 sequences, 3.4% of which are singletons. More than 3% of the sample belongs to the ten largest clones. The sequenced sample was PBMCs. The receptors derive from a middle-aged man with multiple sclerosis.

Ten or more counts support this clonotype. The CDR3 sequence is CASGRLAANTGELFF. The CDR3 region has the DNA TGTGCCAGCGGAAGACTAGCGGCGAACACCGGGGAGCTGTTTTTT. The chain carries TRBV28 and TRBJ2-2; 9 nucleotides match TRBD2. This CDR3 is 15 amino acids long. V dropped 8 bases and J dropped 0; count of bases not matched to a gene: 4. Per germline, CDR1 MDHEN and CDR2 SYDVKM.

Ten or more counts support this clonotype. The rearrangement links TRBV6-6 to TRBJ2-2, with D perhaps TRBD1 (6 bases). V lost 2 bases to trimming and J lost 7 bases, with 14 bases between them. CDR3 size: 15 residues. Per the germline V gene, CDR1 is MNHNY and CDR2 is SVGAGI (reference sequence). Here the CDR3 DNA reads TGTGCCAGCAGTTACACCCACAGGGTTGGCGGGGAGCTGTTTTTT. Its protein is CASSYTHRVGGELFF.

At least ten counts were recorded for this clonotype. V usage is TRBV6-1 and J usage is TRBJ2-5; 9 bases fit TRBD2. The ends lost 6 bases at V and 5 bases at J; junction bases unmatched: 16. Germline V gene sequence: CDR1 MNHNS, CDR2 SASEGT. CDR3 length: 17 residues. The CDR3 loop reads CASRGAGGVVPWETQYF. CDR3 nucleotides: TGTGCCAGCAGGGGCGCGGGAGGGGTGGTTCCATGGGAGACCCAGTACTTC.